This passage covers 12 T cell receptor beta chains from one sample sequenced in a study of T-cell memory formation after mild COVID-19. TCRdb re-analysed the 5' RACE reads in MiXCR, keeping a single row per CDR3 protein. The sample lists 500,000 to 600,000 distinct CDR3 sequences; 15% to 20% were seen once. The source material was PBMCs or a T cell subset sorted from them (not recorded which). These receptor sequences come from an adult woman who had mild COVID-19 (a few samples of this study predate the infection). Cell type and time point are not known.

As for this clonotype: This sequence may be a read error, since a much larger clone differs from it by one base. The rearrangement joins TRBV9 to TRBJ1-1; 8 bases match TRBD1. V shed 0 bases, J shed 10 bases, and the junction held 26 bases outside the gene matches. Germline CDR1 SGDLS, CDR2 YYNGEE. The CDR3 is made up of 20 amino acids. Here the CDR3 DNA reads TGTGCCAGCAGCGTAGATAGGGGCAGGGGGCTTACGAATTGGGTCATTGGAGCTTTCTTT. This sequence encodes CASSVDRGRGLTNWVIGAFF.

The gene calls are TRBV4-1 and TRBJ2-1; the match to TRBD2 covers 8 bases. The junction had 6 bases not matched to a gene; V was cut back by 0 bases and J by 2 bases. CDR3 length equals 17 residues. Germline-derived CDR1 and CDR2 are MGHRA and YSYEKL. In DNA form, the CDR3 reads TGCGCCAGCAGCCAAGATTTGGCGGGGGGCCCCTACAATGAGCAGTTCTTC. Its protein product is CASSQDLAGGPYNEQFF.

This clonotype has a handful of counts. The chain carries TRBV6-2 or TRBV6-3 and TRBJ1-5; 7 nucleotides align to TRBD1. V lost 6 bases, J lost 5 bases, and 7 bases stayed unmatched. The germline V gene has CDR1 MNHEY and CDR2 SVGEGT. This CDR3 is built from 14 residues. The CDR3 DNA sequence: TGTGCCAGCAGGGCAGGACAGGAATATCAGCCCCAGCATTTT. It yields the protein CASRAGQEYQPQHF.

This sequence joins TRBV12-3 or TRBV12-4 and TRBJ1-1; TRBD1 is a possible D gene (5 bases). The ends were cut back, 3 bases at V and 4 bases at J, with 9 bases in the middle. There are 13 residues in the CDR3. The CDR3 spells CASSLGESTEAFF. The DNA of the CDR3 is TGTGCCAGCAGTTTGGGGGAAAGCACTGAAGCTTTCTTT.

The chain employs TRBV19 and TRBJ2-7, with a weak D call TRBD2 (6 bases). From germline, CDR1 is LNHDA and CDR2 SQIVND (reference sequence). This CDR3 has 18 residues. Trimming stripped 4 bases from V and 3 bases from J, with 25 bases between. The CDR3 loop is CASSTTMRDRRSFYEQYF. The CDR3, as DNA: TGTGCCAGTAGTACTACCATGCGGGATAGGAGATCCTTCTACGAGCAGTACTTC.

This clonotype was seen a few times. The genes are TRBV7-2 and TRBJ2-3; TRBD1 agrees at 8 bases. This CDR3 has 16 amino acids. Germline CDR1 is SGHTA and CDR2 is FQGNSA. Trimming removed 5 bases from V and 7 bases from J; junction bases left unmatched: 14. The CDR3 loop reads CASSPSGAGGIYTQYF. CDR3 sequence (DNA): TGTGCCAGCAGCCCCTCGGGAGCAGGGGGCATATATACGCAGTATTTT.

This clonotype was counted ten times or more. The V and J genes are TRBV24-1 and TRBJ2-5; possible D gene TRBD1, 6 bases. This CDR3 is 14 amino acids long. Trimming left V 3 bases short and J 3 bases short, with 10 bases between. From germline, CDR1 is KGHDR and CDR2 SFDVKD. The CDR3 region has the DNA TGTGCCACCAGTGATCCCGGGACAAAAGAGACCCAGTACTTC. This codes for CATSDPGTKETQYF.

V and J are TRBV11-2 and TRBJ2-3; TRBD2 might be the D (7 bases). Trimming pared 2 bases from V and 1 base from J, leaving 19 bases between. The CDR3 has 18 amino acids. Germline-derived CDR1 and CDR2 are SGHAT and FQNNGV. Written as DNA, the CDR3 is TGTGCCAGCAGCTTAAGCGCCCGCGGGGGCCCCCGCACAGATACGCAGTATTTT. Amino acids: CASSLSARGGPRTDTQYF.

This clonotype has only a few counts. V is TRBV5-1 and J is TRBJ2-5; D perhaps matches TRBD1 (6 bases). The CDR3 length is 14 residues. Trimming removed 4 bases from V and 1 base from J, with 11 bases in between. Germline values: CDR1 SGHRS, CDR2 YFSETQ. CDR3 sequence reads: CASSRTGIQETQYF. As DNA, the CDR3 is TGCGCCAGCAGCAGAACAGGGATCCAAGAGACCCAGTACTTC.

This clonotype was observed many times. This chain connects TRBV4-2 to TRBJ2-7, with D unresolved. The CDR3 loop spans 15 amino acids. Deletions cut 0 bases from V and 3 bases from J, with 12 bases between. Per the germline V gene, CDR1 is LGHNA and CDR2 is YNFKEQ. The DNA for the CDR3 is TGTGCCAGCAGCCAAGAGCTTCCGCCAAACTACGAGCAGTACTTC. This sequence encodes CASSQELPPNYEQYF.

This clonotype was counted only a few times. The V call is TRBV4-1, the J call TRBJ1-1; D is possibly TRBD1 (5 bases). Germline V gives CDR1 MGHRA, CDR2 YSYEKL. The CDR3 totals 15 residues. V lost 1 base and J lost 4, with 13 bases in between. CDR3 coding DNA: TGCGCCAGCAGCCAAGCCCAGGCGGGGGGCACTGAAGCTTTCTTT. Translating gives CASSQAQAGGTEAFF.

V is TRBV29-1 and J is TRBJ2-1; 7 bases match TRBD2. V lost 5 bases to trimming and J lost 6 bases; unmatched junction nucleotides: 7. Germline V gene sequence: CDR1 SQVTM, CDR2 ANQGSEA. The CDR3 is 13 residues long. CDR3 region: CSVLAVQSNEQFF. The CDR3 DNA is TGCAGCGTTCTAGCGGTACAAAGCAATGAGCAGTTCTTC.